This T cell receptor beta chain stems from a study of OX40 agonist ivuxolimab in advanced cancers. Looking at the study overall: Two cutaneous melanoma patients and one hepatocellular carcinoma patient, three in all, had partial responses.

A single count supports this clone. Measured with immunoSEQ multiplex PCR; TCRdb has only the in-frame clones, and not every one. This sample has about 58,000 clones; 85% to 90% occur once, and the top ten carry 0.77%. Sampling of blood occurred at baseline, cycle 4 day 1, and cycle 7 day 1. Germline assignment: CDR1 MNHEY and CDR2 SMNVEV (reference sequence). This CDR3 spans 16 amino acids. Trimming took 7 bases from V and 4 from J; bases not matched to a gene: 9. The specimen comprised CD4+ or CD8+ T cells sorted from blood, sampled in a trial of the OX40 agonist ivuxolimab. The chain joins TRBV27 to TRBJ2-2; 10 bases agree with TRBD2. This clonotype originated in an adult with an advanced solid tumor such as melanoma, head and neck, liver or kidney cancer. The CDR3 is CASTESGRAGTGELFF. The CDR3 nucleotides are TGTGCCAGCACCGAGAGCGGGAGGGCCGGCACCGGGGAGCTGTTTTTT.